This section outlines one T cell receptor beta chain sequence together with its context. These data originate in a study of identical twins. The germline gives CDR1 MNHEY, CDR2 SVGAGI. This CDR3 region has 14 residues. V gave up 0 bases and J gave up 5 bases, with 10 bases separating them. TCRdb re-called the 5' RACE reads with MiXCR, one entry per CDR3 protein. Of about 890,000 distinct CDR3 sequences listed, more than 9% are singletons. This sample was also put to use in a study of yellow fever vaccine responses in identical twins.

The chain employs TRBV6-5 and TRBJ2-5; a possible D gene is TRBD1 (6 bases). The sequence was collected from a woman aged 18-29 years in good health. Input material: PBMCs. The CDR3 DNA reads TGTGCCAGCAGTTACTCGAACCAGGGGGAGACCCAGTACTTC. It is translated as CASSYSNQGETQYF.